This T cell receptor (beta chain) derives from a study of cytomegalovirus exposure and HLA in healthy donors. This clone was seen once. Its antigen remains unidentified. The PCR used 60 Vbeta and 13 Jbeta primers. Original processing methods: Unique TCR beta chains numbered approximately 76 million in a later analysis, with around 10 million shared. Using immunoSEQ multiplex PCR, the repertoire was profiled, and TCRdb retains in-frame clones only, with some absent. The V and J calls and clone size were taken over from that table, and D and trimming were inferred from the DNA. Of about 140,000 clones listed, nearly 90% were seen once; the top ten hold 0.45% to 0.6%. Unrecorded immune exposures were likely, despite nominal health at sampling. Regarding the study as a whole: As a later analysis showed, several of the most significant clusters appeared to be linked to common viral pathogens. Three chains tied to CMV proved CMV antigen-specific in vitro.

The germline CDR1 and CDR2 sequences are SEHNR and FQNEAQ (reference sequence). V lost 9 bases, J lost 1 base, and 10 bases stayed unmatched. The CDR3 extends over 15 amino acids. The V gene is TRBV7-9, the J gene TRBJ2-3; 7 nucleotides match TRBD1. Sequencing was performed on PBMCs. The receptor was derived from a woman aged 40 to 49 in good health and CMV-seronegative. CDR3 coding DNA: TGTGCCAGTCGATTAACAGGGGACGGCACAGATACGCAGTATTTT. Translation gives CASRLTGDGTDTQYF.